The 6 T cell receptor beta chains reported below all come from one sample, sequenced in a study of radiotherapy plus CTLA-4 blockade in lung cancer. Some clones are missing from TCRdb's copy, which holds only in-frame ones; the method was immunoSEQ multiplex PCR. Of around 77,000 clones listed, roughly 80% are singletons. The material sequenced was peripheral blood, taken from a patient treated with radiotherapy plus ipilimumab. The receptors derive from a human donor with non-small cell lung cancer whose response to radiotherapy plus ipilimumab could not be evaluated.

The CDR3 DNA is TGTGCCAGCAGCGGGACTAGCGGGCAAGAGACCCAGTACTTC. It encodes CASSGTSGQETQYF. The chain joins TRBV5-5 to TRBJ2-5; TRBD2 matches at 12 bases. J lost 2 bases, V lost 4 bases, and 0 bases had no gene match. CDR1 is SGHKS and CDR2 is YYEKEE in the germline V gene (reference sequence). This CDR3 is 14 amino acids long.

This chain uses TRBV19 with TRBJ1-2; a weak D match, TRBD1 (5 bases). This CDR3 comprises 15 residues. The ends were cut back, 2 bases at V and 0 bases at J, with 10 bases in the middle. The germline V gene has CDR1 LNHDA and CDR2 SQIVND (reference sequence). The CDR3 reads CASSIFAGTNYGYTF. CDR3 coding DNA: TGTGCCAGTAGTATATTCGCAGGGACTAACTATGGCTACACCTTC.

CDR3 region: CASSEGVAETYEQYF. The CDR3 coding sequence is TGTGCCAGCAGTGAAGGGGTGGCGGAAACCTACGAGCAGTACTTC. J is TRBJ2-7 and V is TRBV2; D is unclear. The CDR3 is made up of 15 amino acids. The V gene lost 1 base and the J gene lost 2 bases, with 12 bases spanning the gap. Germline V CDR1 and CDR2: SNHLY, FYNNEI.

This sequence joins TRBV7-3 and TRBJ2-3, with D possibly being TRBD2 (6 bases). Trimming pared 1 base from V and 2 bases from J, leaving 10 bases between. The germline gives CDR1 SGHTA, CDR2 FQGTGA. The CDR3 runs to 15 residues. As DNA, the CDR3 is TGTGCCAGCAGCTTAAACAGCGGGTTCACAGATACGCAGTATTTT. It encodes CASSLNSGFTDTQYF.

The J gene is TRBJ1-2, the V gene TRBV2, with 9 bases identical to TRBD1. The CDR3 runs 14 residues. V shed 6 bases, J shed 6 bases, and the junction held 8 bases outside the gene matches. In germline, CDR1 is SNHLY, CDR2 FYNNEI. CDR3: CASSHRGRRNGYTF. The CDR3 DNA reads as TGTGCCAGCAGCCACAGGGGGCGAAGGAATGGCTACACCTTC.

This clone was observed a few times. This chain's CDR3 is CASSLVRLARDYEQYF. CDR3 sequence (DNA): TGTGCCAGCAGCTTAGTTAGGCTAGCAAGGGACTACGAGCAGTACTTC. The rearrangement uses TRBV7-2 and TRBJ2-7; D is perhaps TRBD2 (5 bases). Per the germline V gene, CDR1 is SGHTA and CDR2 is FQGNSA. The V end was cut by 1 base, the J end by 3 bases, with 16 bases between. The CDR3 consists of 16 residues.